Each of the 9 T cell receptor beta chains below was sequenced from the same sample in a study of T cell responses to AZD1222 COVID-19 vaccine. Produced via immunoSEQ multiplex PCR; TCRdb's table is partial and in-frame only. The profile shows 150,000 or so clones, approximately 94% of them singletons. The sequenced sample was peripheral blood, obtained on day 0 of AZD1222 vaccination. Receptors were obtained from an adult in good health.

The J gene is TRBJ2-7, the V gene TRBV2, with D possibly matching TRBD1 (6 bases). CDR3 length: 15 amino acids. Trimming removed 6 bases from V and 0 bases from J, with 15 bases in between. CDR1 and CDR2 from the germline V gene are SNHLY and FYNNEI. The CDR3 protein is CASSASVGHSYEQYF. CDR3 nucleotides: TGTGCCAGCAGCGCCAGCGTGGGACACTCCTACGAGCAGTACTTC.

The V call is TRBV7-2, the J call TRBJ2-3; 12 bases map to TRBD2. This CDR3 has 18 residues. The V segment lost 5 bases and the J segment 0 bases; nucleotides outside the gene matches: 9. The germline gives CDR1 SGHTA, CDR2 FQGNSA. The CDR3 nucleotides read TGTGCCAGCAGCCGCCGGGCTAGCGGGGGGGCTAGCACAGATACGCAGTATTTT. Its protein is CASSRRASGGASTDTQYF.

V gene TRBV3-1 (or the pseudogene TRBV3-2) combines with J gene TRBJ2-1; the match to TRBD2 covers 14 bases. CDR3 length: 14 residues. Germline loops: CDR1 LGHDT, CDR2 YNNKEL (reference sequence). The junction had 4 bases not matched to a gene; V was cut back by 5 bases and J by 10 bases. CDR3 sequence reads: CASSGTSGSREQFF. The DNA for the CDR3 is TGTGCCAGCAGCGGGACTAGCGGGAGCCGAGAGCAGTTCTTC.

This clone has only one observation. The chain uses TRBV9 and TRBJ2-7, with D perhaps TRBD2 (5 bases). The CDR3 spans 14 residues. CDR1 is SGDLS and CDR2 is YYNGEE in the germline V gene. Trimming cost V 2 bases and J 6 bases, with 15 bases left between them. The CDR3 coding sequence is TGTGCCAGCAGCGTCGGGATCCTCCCGGGCGAGCAGTACTTC. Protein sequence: CASSVGILPGEQYF.

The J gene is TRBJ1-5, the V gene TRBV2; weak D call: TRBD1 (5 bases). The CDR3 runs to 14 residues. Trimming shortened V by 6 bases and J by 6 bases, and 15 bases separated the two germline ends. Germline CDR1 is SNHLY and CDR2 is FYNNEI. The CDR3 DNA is TGTGCCAGCAGCCCCCTGACAGAGGGTCAGCCCCAGCATTTT. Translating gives CASSPLTEGQPQHF. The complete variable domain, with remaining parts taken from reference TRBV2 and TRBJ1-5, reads EPEVTQTPSHQVTQMGQEVILRCVPISNHLYFYWYRQILGQKVEFLVSFYNNEISEKSEIFDDQFSVERPDGSNFTLKIRSTKLEDSAMYFCASSPLTEGQPQHFGDGTRLSIL.

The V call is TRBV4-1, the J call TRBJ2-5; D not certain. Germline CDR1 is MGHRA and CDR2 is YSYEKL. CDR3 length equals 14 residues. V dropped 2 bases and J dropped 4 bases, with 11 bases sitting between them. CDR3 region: CASSQKAAVETQYF. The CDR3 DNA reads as TGCGCCAGCAGCCAAAAGGCCGCGGTAGAGACCCAGTACTTC.

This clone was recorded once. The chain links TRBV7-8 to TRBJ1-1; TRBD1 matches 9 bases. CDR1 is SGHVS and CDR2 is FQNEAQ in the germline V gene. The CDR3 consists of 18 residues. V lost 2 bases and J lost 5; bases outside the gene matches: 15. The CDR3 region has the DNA TGTGCCAGCAGCTTAACGAGACAGGGGGTTAAGCGAGTTACTGAAGCTTTCTTT. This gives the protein CASSLTRQGVKRVTEAFF.

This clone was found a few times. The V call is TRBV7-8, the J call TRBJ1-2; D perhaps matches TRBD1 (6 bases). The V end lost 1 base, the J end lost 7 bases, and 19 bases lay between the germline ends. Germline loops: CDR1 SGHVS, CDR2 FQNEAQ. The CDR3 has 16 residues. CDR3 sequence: CASSLGGAGELRGYTF. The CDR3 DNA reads TGTGCCAGCAGCTTAGGGGGGGCAGGGGAGCTTCGTGGCTACACCTTC. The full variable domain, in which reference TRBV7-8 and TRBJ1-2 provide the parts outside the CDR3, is GAGVSQSPRYKVAKRGQDVALRCDPISGHVSLFWYQQALGQGPEFLTYFQNEAQLDKSGLPSDRFFAERPEGSVSTLKIQRTQQEDSAVYLCASSLGGAGELRGYTFGSGTRLTVV.

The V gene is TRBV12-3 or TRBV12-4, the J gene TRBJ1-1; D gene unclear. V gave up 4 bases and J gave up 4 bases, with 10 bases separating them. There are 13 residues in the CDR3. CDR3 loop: CASSYYGGTEAFF. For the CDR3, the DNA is TGTGCCAGCAGTTATTATGGAGGCACTGAAGCTTTCTTT.